The 31 T cell receptor beta chains below all came from one sample that was sequenced in a study of beta chain features in type 1 diabetes. The authors reverse transcribed all of the isolated RNA, so sequencing captured expressed TCRB transcripts. Clones were read by immunoSEQ multiplex PCR, and TCRdb kept only the in-frame ones, dropping some. Among hundreds of thousands of clones, roughly 12% were seen once, and the ten largest hold more than 0.015%. The sequenced material came from naive CD4+ T cells from blood. The receptors come from a man aged 18 to 35 in good health.

V gene TRBV6-6 combines with J gene TRBJ2-5, with TRBD1 matching over 9 bases. The CDR3 is 15 amino acids. The junction had 4 bases not matched to a gene; V was cut back by 5 bases and J by 0 bases. Looked up from germline, CDR1 is MNHNY and CDR2 is SVGAGI (reference sequence). The CDR3 loop is CASSLGQGYQETQYF. In DNA form, the CDR3 reads TGTGCCAGCAGTCTCGGACAGGGGTACCAAGAGACCCAGTACTTC.

The V call is TRBV10-2, the J call TRBJ1-5, with a weak D call TRBD1 (6 bases). Germline CDR1 is WSHSY and CDR2 is SAAADI. There are 14 residues in the CDR3. Trimming removed 3 bases at V and 7 bases at J, with 13 bases between. The DNA of the CDR3 is TGCGCCAGCAGTGAAAGTGGGGGGGGCCAGCCCCAGCATTTT. Translation gives CASSESGGGQPQHF.

The sample holds a few counts of this clone. The genes are TRBV29-1 and TRBJ1-2, with 8 bases that match TRBD1. The J segment lost 0 bases and the V segment lost 3 bases, leaving 6 bases of the junction unmatched. The CDR3 sequence is 15 residues long. Germline-derived CDR1 and CDR2 are SQVTM and ANQGSEA. The CDR3 region has the DNA TGCAGCGTTGACGCGATGGACAGGGCTAACTATGGCTACACCTTC. Protein product: CSVDAMDRANYGYTF.

V and J are TRBV28 and TRBJ2-6; D may be TRBD2 (5 bases). The germline CDR1 and CDR2 sequences are MDHEN and SYDVKM. This CDR3 spans 15 amino acids. Trimming left V 4 bases short and J 0 bases short, with 7 bases between. The CDR3, as DNA: TGTGCCAGCAGTTCCGAGGGCTCTGGGGCCAACGTCCTGACTTTC. Its protein is CASSSEGSGANVLTF.

This clone has just a few counts. This sequence joins TRBV27 and TRBJ2-3; D gene uncertain. Trimming removed 7 bases at V and 2 bases at J, with 13 bases between. The length of the CDR3 is 14 residues. Germline lookup yields CDR1 MNHEY and CDR2 SMNVEV (reference sequence). The CDR3, as DNA: TGTGCCAGCAATGTCGACTTCTTCACAGATACGCAGTATTTT. Amino acids: CASNVDFFTDTQYF.

This clone was observed a few times. This chain connects TRBV15 to TRBJ2-2; no clear D. Trimming removed 0 bases from V and 5 bases from J, with 10 bases in between. This CDR3 comprises 15 residues. Germline CDR1 is LNHNV and CDR2 is YYDKDF (reference sequence). This chain's CDR3 is CATSREGSITGELFF. In nucleotides, the CDR3 is TGTGCCACCAGCAGAGAGGGCAGTATTACCGGGGAGCTGTTTTTT.

This rearrangement joins TRBV30 to TRBJ1-6; D remains unclear. Per the germline V gene, CDR1 is GTSNPN and CDR2 is SVGIG (reference sequence). CDR3 length equals 14 residues. Trimming shortened V by 3 bases and J by 8 bases, and 14 bases separated the two germline ends. The CDR3 DNA is TGTGCCTGGAGCGGACTTCGAAGGGATTCACCCCTCCACTTT. Translation gives CAWSGLRRDSPLHF.

The V call is TRBV4-1, the J call TRBJ1-2; D remains unclear. Germline-derived CDR1 and CDR2 are MGHRA and YSYEKL. The V gene lost 4 bases and the J gene lost 0 bases, with 18 bases spanning the gap. The CDR3 runs 17 residues. The CDR3 reads CASSPHTIRPSNYGYTF. CDR3 sequence (DNA): TGCGCCAGCAGCCCACACACTATACGGCCCTCTAACTATGGCTACACCTTC.

The chain carries TRBV5-1 and TRBJ2-7; 8 bases fit TRBD1. CDR1 and CDR2 from the germline V gene are SGHRS and YFSETQ. V lost 6 bases to trimming and J lost 4 bases; unmatched junction nucleotides: 6. CDR3 length: 13 residues. CDR3 DNA sequence: TGCGCCAGCATGGACAGGGTAGGTTACGAGCAGTACTTC. It encodes CASMDRVGYEQYF.

This clone was observed a handful of times. The chain is built from TRBV28 and TRBJ1-3; no clear D. The CDR3 has 10 residues. CDR1 is MDHEN and CDR2 is SYDVKM in the germline V gene. The ends were cut back, 8 bases at V and 4 bases at J, with 3 bases in the middle. CDR3 sequence (DNA): TGTGCCAGCTCAGGAAACACCATATATTTT. Translation gives CASSGNTIYF.

The chain uses TRBV14 and TRBJ2-7; weak D call: TRBD1 (5 bases). This CDR3 comprises 15 residues. Germline V gene data show CDR1 as SGHDN and CDR2 as FVKESK. V lost 2 bases and J lost 2, with 13 bases in between. CDR3 amino acids: CASSQSAGITYEQYF. Here the CDR3 DNA reads TGTGCCAGCAGCCAATCGGCAGGGATTACCTACGAGCAGTACTTC.

The V and J genes are TRBV7-9 and TRBJ2-1; TRBD2 agrees at 9 bases. The V gene's germline CDR1 is SEHNR and CDR2 FQNEAQ (reference sequence). CDR3 length: 16 residues. The V gene end was trimmed by 3 bases and the J gene end by 6 bases; junction bases not matched to a gene: 9. CDR3 bases: TGTGCCAGCAGCTTCGTACTAGCGGGTCTAGGCAATGAGCAGTTCTTC. Translation: CASSFVLAGLGNEQFF.

A few counts support this clone. This chain joins TRBV7-9 and TRBJ2-5, with D possibly being TRBD1 (6 bases). The CDR3 is 14 residues long. The ends were cut back, 5 bases at V and 4 bases at J, with 14 bases in the middle. Germline CDR1 SEHNR, CDR2 FQNEAQ (reference sequence). CDR3 residues: CASSPPQGSETQYF. CDR3 sequence (DNA): TGTGCCAGCAGCCCACCCCAGGGGTCAGAGACCCAGTACTTC.

The rearrangement links TRBV5-1 to TRBJ2-5; 11 positions match TRBD2. The germline CDR1 and CDR2 sequences are SGHRS and YFSETQ. The CDR3 runs 17 residues. V was clipped by 0 bases and J by 5 bases; unmatched bases: 9. The CDR3 DNA reads TGCGCCAGCAGCTTGGGACTAGCGGGGCGCAGGGCGGAGACCCAGTACTTC. It yields the protein CASSLGLAGRRAETQYF.

This clone was counted between two and nine times. The rearrangement links TRBV7-2 to TRBJ2-3; D unclear. V was pared by 1 base and J by 2 bases, with 7 bases between. Germline V CDR1 and CDR2: SGHTA, FQGNSA. This CDR3 is 14 amino acids long. CDR3 sequence reads: CASSLDRFTDTQYF. The CDR3 bases are TGTGCCAGCAGCTTAGACAGATTCACAGATACGCAGTATTTT.

This sequence joins TRBV5-6 and TRBJ2-1; D gene unclear. The CDR3 has 13 residues. The V end lost 0 bases, the J end lost 9 bases, and 10 bases lay between the germline ends. Germline lookup yields CDR1 SGHDT and CDR2 YYEEEE. The CDR3 protein is CASSLGQVGEQFF. CDR3 bases: TGTGCCAGCAGCTTGGGGCAGGTGGGTGAGCAGTTCTTC.

In its sample, this clone was seen a few times. The chain carries TRBV18 and TRBJ2-3; 7 bases map to TRBD1. The CDR3 runs to 15 residues. Per the germline V gene, CDR1 is KGHSH and CDR2 is LQKENI. The V segment lost 6 bases and the J segment 2 bases; nucleotides outside the gene matches: 8. The CDR3 spells CASSLTGDHTDTQYF. For the CDR3, the DNA is TGTGCCAGCTCTCTCACAGGGGATCACACAGATACGCAGTATTTT. Together with reference TRBV18 and TRBJ2-3, the CDR3 gives the full variable domain: NAGVMQNPRHLVRRRGQEARLRCSPMKGHSHVYWYRQLPEEGLKFMVYLQKENIIDESGMPKERFSAEFPKEGPSILRIQQVVRGDSAAYFCASSLTGDHTDTQYFGPGTRLTVL.

This chain joins TRBV18 and TRBJ1-2, with a tentative D call TRBD1 (5 bases). Deletions cut 2 bases from V and 8 bases from J, with 9 bases between. This CDR3 contains 12 residues. Germline-derived CDR1 and CDR2 are KGHSH and LQKENI. This CDR3 is CASSPGARGYTF. CDR3 in DNA: TGTGCCAGCTCACCAGGGGCGCGGGGCTACACCTTC.

The chain carries TRBV7-9 and TRBJ1-5; 7 bases fit TRBD1. CDR3 length equals 15 residues. V trimming: 8 bases; J trimming: 3 bases; junction bases outside the gene matches: 10. Germline V gene lookup returns CDR1 SEHNR and CDR2 FQNEAQ (reference sequence). The chain's CDR3 is CASSPTGNANQPQHF. In DNA, the CDR3 is TGTGCCAGCTCCCCGACAGGGAATGCCAATCAGCCCCAGCATTTT.

This chain uses TRBV29-1 with TRBJ1-2; 10 bases match TRBD1. Germline V gene sequence: CDR1 SQVTM, CDR2 ANQGSEA. Trimming took 5 bases from V and 0 from J; bases not matched to a gene: 3. This CDR3 comprises 14 residues. CDR3 protein: CSVTGTGANYGYTF. CDR3 coding DNA: TGCAGCGTTACTGGGACAGGGGCTAACTATGGCTACACCTTC.

The chain uses TRBV7-2 and TRBJ2-1, with TRBD2 matching over 11 bases. From germline, CDR1 is SGHTA and CDR2 FQGNSA. J was trimmed by 6 bases and V by 0 bases; bases with no gene match: 4. CDR3 size: 16 residues. The CDR3 region has the DNA TGTGCCAGCAGCTTAGCCCTAGCGGGAGGATTCAATGAGCAGTTCTTC. This translates into CASSLALAGGFNEQFF.

This clone was seen a handful of times. The V gene is TRBV25-1, the J gene TRBJ2-7; 7 positions agree with TRBD1. Germline CDR1 MGHDK, CDR2 SYGVNS. The CDR3 has 14 residues. The V gene end was trimmed by 3 bases and the J gene end by 7 bases; junction bases not matched to a gene: 9. The CDR3: CASSEAGGRREQYF. CDR3 bases: TGTGCCAGCAGTGAGGCAGGGGGAAGGAGAGAGCAGTACTTC.

This clone has only a few counts. The identical CDR3 is also encoded by other nucleotide sequences in the sample. This rearrangement joins TRBV7-2 to TRBJ2-6, with a possible D match to TRBD1 (5 bases). V shed 5 bases and J shed 0 bases, with 8 bases lying between them. In germline, CDR1 is SGHTA, CDR2 FQGNSA. This CDR3 has 15 residues. CDR3 sequence reads: CASSPQGSGANVLTF. CDR3 DNA sequence: TGTGCCAGCAGCCCCCAGGGCTCTGGGGCCAACGTCCTGACTTTC. The variable domain in full, completed from reference TRBV7-2 and TRBJ2-6, reads GAGVSQSPSNKVTEKGKDVELRCDPISGHTALYWYRQSLGQGLEFLIYFQGNSAPDKSGLPSDRFSAERTGGSVSTLTIQRTQQEDSAVYLCASSPQGSGANVLTFGAGSRLTVL.

The V and J genes are TRBV30 and TRBJ2-7, with a weak D call TRBD1 (5 bases). The germline V gene has CDR1 GTSNPN and CDR2 SVGIG (reference sequence). Trimming took 2 bases from V and 3 from J, leaving 8 bases between them. This CDR3 spans 12 amino acids. The CDR3, as DNA: TGTGCCTGGAGTCAGGGATACTACGAGCAGTACTTC. Residues: CAWSQGYYEQYF. Full variable domain (outside the CDR3, taken from reference TRBV30 and TRBJ2-7): SQTIHQWPATLVQPVGSPLSLECTVEGTSNPNLYWYRQAAGRGLQLLFYSVGIGQISSEVPQNLSASRPQDRQFILSSKKLLLSDSGFYLCAWSQGYYEQYFGPGTRLTVT.

In this sample, this clone turned up many times. This chain uses TRBV23-1 with TRBJ1-2, with 9 bases fitting TRBD1. TRBV23-1 is identified as an open reading frame with a role that is uncertain. This CDR3 contains 14 residues. The J segment lost 7 bases and the V segment lost 3 bases, leaving 6 bases of the junction unmatched. The CDR3 DNA reads TGCGCCAGCAGTCAGTGGACAGGGGAACGTGGCTACACCTTC. Translation gives CASSQWTGERGYTF.

Notes on this clone: Additional DNA sequences in this sample encode the identical CDR3. The chain is built from TRBV9 and TRBJ1-1; D unclear. Trimming left V 0 bases short and J 1 base short, with 7 bases between. There are 14 residues in the CDR3. The germline CDR1 and CDR2 sequences are SGDLS and YYNGEE. Here the CDR3 DNA reads TGTGCCAGCAGCGTAGGTACGGGGAACACTGAAGCTTTCTTT. It encodes CASSVGTGNTEAFF.

This clone was found a few times. The CDR3 protein is CASRPTSGGANEQFF. CDR3 sequence (DNA): TGCGCCAGCAGGCCCACTAGCGGGGGGGCTAATGAGCAGTTCTTC. This rearrangement joins TRBV5-1 to TRBJ2-1, with TRBD2 matching 13 bases. Looked up from germline, CDR1 is SGHRS and CDR2 is YFSETQ. The CDR3 length is 15 residues. Losses at the gene ends were 5 bases for V and 7 bases for J; bases not matched to a gene: 6.

In this sample, this clone turned up a few times. The gene calls are TRBV5-6 and TRBJ1-4; D might be TRBD1 (6 bases). The V gene lost 0 bases and the J gene lost 6 bases, with 12 bases spanning the gap. Germline CDR1 is SGHDT and CDR2 is YYEEEE. CDR3 length: 15 amino acids. CDR3 region: CASSLETGPDEKLFF. In DNA form, the CDR3 reads TGTGCCAGCAGCTTGGAGACAGGTCCAGATGAAAAACTGTTTTTT.

This clone has more than one count but fewer than ten. The chain couples TRBV10-3 to TRBJ2-3; possible D gene TRBD2, 5 bases. This CDR3 spans 13 amino acids. V lost 0 bases, J lost 5 bases, and 6 bases lay in between. Germline values: CDR1 ENHRY, CDR2 SYGVKD. For the CDR3, the DNA is TGTGCCATCAGTGAGTCGGCGGGAGATACGCAGTATTTT. Translating gives CAISESAGDTQYF.

In this sample, this clone turned up a few times. V usage is TRBV28 and J usage is TRBJ2-7; D is uncertain. Germline-derived CDR1 and CDR2 are MDHEN and SYDVKM. The V gene lost 7 bases and the J gene lost 5 bases, with 21 bases spanning the gap. This CDR3 contains 15 residues. The CDR3 nucleotides read TGTGCCAGCACCCGTATTATGGGCATCGTGAACGAGCAGTACTTC. It is translated as CASTRIMGIVNEQYF.

This rearrangement joins TRBV11-2 to TRBJ2-5; no clear D. V was trimmed by 8 bases and J by 7 bases, leaving 23 bases between them. Germline-derived CDR1 and CDR2 are SGHAT and FQNNGV. The CDR3 runs to 15 residues. CDR3 residues: CASSLRGSEIGTQYF. DNA of the CDR3: TGTGCCAGCTCCCTCCGAGGCAGTGAGATCGGGACCCAGTACTTC.